The clone carrying this T cell receptor beta chain appeared many times. The sample is drawn from a study of neurological immune-mediated disorders. Trimming pared 1 base from V and 0 bases from J, leaving 10 bases between. Germline V CDR1 and CDR2: MNHNY, SVGAGI (reference sequence). CDR3 length: 15 amino acids. MiXCR, applied by TCRdb to the 5' RACE reads, yields one record per CDR3 protein. The sample includes some 30,000 distinct CDR3 sequences, roughly 4.4% of them seen just once. Healthy controls consisted of blood bank volunteers in Maryland, USA. The sequenced sample consisted of PBMCs. The sequence was obtained from a man in his late teens or twenties in good health. This sequence joins TRBV6-6 and TRBJ2-7; D unresolved. CDR3 sequence reads: CASSYLSGSSYEQYF. The CDR3 bases are TGTGCCAGCAGTTACTTGTCCGGATCCTCCTACGAGCAGTACTTC.